Each of the 22 T cell receptor beta chains below was sequenced from the same sample in a study of regulatory T cells in long-lasting Graves disease. According to the study, TCR beta libraries were built with iRepertoire HTBI primers and CDR3-region Arm-PCR. MiXCR was run by TCRdb on the multiplex PCR reads, yielding one entry per CDR3 protein. The top ten hold around a sixth of the sample, which has roughly 610,000 distinct CDR3 sequences, under 20% seen once. Indicated time point: newly diagnosed GD, antithyroid drugs for less than 3 months. The TCR library was made from RNA that had been extracted from PBMCs in TRIzol. This same sample was also part of a study on T cells in Graves' hyperthyroidism and ophthalmopathy.

This specimen was peripheral blood mononuclear cells (PBMCs), taken at new diagnosis, from a patient treated with antithyroid drugs. The receptors originated from a woman in her twenties or thirties with Graves disease.

The V and J genes are TRBV5-6 and TRBJ1-1, with 7 bases aligning to TRBD1. Trimming took 4 bases from V and 6 from J; bases not matched to a gene: 3. This CDR3 has 12 residues. Germline CDR1 and CDR2: SGHDT and YYEEEE. The CDR3 spells CASSPGTAEAFF. In DNA, the CDR3 is TGTGCCAGCAGCCCCGGGACAGCTGAAGCTTTCTTT.

This clonotype was picked up many times. The chain has TRBV9 and TRBJ1-3, with no clear D. The V and J ends lost 5 bases and 0 bases respectively, with 9 bases between them. Germline assignment: CDR1 SGDLS and CDR2 YYNGEE. The CDR3 has 14 amino acids. CDR3 residues: CASSVEGSGNTIYF. CDR3 DNA sequence: TGTGCCAGCAGTGTCGAGGGCTCTGGAAACACCATATATTTT.

This sequence joins TRBV12-3 or TRBV12-4 and TRBJ2-1, with TRBD2 identical over 11 bases. CDR3 length: 17 amino acids. Germline trimming cut 6 bases from V and 6 bases from J; bases unmatched to any gene: 13. As DNA, the CDR3 is TGTGCCAGCAGCTCATCTTACCTAGCGGGAGGAAGCAATGAGCAGTTCTTC. Encoded protein: CASSSSYLAGGSNEQFF.

As for this clonotype: The germline gene is not matched at one end of the junction; a read error may be the cause. The chain joins TRBV5-5 to TRBJ1-5, with D perhaps TRBD1 (6 bases). The CDR3 totals 15 residues. Germline V gives CDR1 SGHKS, CDR2 YYEKEE (reference sequence). CDR3 bases: TGCGCCAGCAGCCAAGATTTGACAGGCCCCCGGCCCCAGCATTTT. Translated: CASSQDLTGPRPQHF.

The chain uses TRBV10-3 and TRBJ2-2, with D unresolved. Germline loops: CDR1 ENHRY, CDR2 SYGVKD. Deletions cut 8 bases from V and 7 bases from J, with 20 bases between. CDR3 length equals 15 residues. The CDR3 region is CAIRPRQDRLGELFF. CDR3 in DNA: TGTGCCATCCGCCCGCGGCAGGACCGCCTCGGGGAGCTGTTTTTT.

For this clonotype: A much more abundant neighbour one base away suggests this may be a read error. The CDR3 ends on some other residue instead of the conserved phenylalanine or tryptophan, so this is likely a read error. The V call is TRBV6-1, the J call TRBJ2-1; TRBD2 aligns across 10 bases. Germline CDR1 reads MNHNS; CDR2 reads SASEGT. CDR3 size: 15 residues. V shed 6 bases and J 5 bases; nucleotides not matched to a gene: 7. This chain's CDR3 is CASRKTTSGDNEQFL. The CDR3 nucleotides read TGTGCCAGCAGGAAAACAACTAGCGGGGACAATGAGCAGTTCCTC.

This rearrangement joins TRBV11-1 to TRBJ2-3; D is ambiguous. This CDR3 comprises 13 residues. CDR1 is SGHAT and CDR2 is FQDESV in the germline V gene (reference sequence). Trimming removed 8 bases from V and 6 bases from J, with 15 bases in between. Here the CDR3 reads CASGSGVVDTQYF. The CDR3 nucleotides are TGTGCCAGCGGCAGTGGGGTGGTGGATACGCAGTATTTT.

This clonotype was picked up many times. The chain uses TRBV5-1 and TRBJ2-7; 11 nucleotides line up with TRBD2. Trimming at V came to 4 bases and at J to 2 bases, leaving 2 bases not matched to a gene. The CDR3 has 14 residues. Germline loops: CDR1 SGHRS, CDR2 YFSETQ. The CDR3 DNA follows: TGCGCCAGCAGCCGGGGACTAGCGGCCTACGAGCAGTACTTC. It is translated as CASSRGLAAYEQYF.

This sequence joins TRBV20-1 and TRBJ2-1; tentative D call: TRBD2 (5 bases). CDR3 length: 15 amino acids. Trimming left V 4 bases short and J 0 bases short, with 13 bases between. CDR1 is DFQATT, CDR2 SNEGSKA, per germline (reference sequence). This CDR3 is CSANPGEGSYNEQFF. The CDR3 nucleotides are TGCAGTGCTAACCCCGGTGAGGGCTCCTACAATGAGCAGTTCTTC.

V usage is TRBV7-2 and J usage is TRBJ1-6; weak D call: TRBD1 (6 bases). V lost 4 bases and J lost 7, with 11 bases in between. Germline assignment: CDR1 SGHTA and CDR2 FQGNSA. This CDR3 comprises 14 residues. The CDR3 protein is CASSSIGGNSPLHF. CDR3 in DNA: TGTGCCAGCAGCTCTATAGGGGGGAATTCACCCCTCCACTTT.

This clonotype was detected ten times or more. V usage is TRBV2 and J usage is TRBJ2-1; 11 nucleotides agree with TRBD2. V lost 2 bases to trimming and J lost 2 bases; unmatched junction nucleotides: 8. The germline V gene encodes CDR1 SNHLY and CDR2 FYNNEI. The CDR3 has 18 amino acids. The CDR3 loop reads CASSEPGPGLAAYNEQFF. The CDR3 DNA sequence: TGTGCCAGCAGTGAACCGGGGCCGGGACTAGCGGCCTACAATGAGCAGTTCTTC.

This clonotype showed up many times. The chain has TRBV2 and TRBJ2-1; D gene ambiguous. The V gene lost 0 bases and the J gene lost 14 bases, with 8 bases spanning the gap. The CDR3 is 11 residues long. Germline-derived CDR1 and CDR2 are SNHLY and FYNNEI. CDR3 nucleotides: TGTGCCAGCAGTGAAGCGGAGATCGAGTTCTTC. It encodes CASSEAEIEFF.

The chain combines TRBV6-1 with TRBJ2-7; TRBD2 aligns across 8 bases. Looked up from germline, CDR1 is MNHNS and CDR2 is SASEGT. The V segment lost 6 bases and the J segment 5 bases; nucleotides outside the gene matches: 12. The CDR3 loop spans 15 amino acids. CDR3 in DNA: TGTGCCAGCAGCACCCTGAGCGGGAGAAGGAACGAGCAGTACTTC. The encoded protein is CASSTLSGRRNEQYF.

This clonotype has at least ten counts. The J gene is TRBJ1-1, the V gene TRBV6-2 or TRBV6-3; possible D gene TRBD1, 5 bases. Deletions cut 2 bases from V and 1 base from J, with 5 bases between. This CDR3 has 13 amino acids. Germline CDR1 and CDR2: MNHEY and SVGEGT. CDR3 in DNA: TGTGCCAGCAGTTACGGGGGGAACACTGAAGCTTTCTTT. Residues: CASSYGGNTEAFF.

About this clonotype itself: A much larger clone differs by one base, so this may be a read error. The genes are TRBV27 and TRBJ1-6; no definite D call. Per germline, CDR1 MNHEY and CDR2 SMNVEV (reference sequence). The V end lost 8 bases, the J end lost 4 bases, and 15 bases lay between the germline ends. CDR3 length: 15 amino acids. For the CDR3, the DNA is TGTGCCAGCGGACGATGGGCCCAATATAATTCACCCCTCCACTTT. It codes for CASGRWAQYNSPLHF.

This clonotype showed up many times. The rearrangement uses TRBV2 and TRBJ1-2; no firm D call. Germline assignment: CDR1 SNHLY and CDR2 FYNNEI. The CDR3 loop spans 13 amino acids. Trimming removed 1 base at V and 4 bases at J, with 7 bases between. This CDR3 is CASSEGPGYGYTF. The CDR3 nucleotides are TGTGCCAGCAGTGAAGGGCCCGGCTATGGCTACACCTTC.

On this clonotype itself: Since a much larger clone is just one base distant, this may be a read error. This sequence joins TRBV28 and TRBJ1-2; D might be TRBD1 (5 bases). The germline V gene encodes CDR1 MDHEN and CDR2 SYDVKM. This CDR3 has 11 residues. CDR3 nucleotides: TGTGCCAGCGGAGGGACCTATAGCTACACCTTC. This codes for CASGGTYSYTF.

Notes on this clonotype: No conserved phenylalanine or tryptophan ends this CDR3, so it is likely a read error. This chain joins TRBV12-3 or TRBV12-4 and TRBJ2-1, with a weak D call TRBD2 (5 bases). This CDR3 has 13 amino acids. Trimming took off 8 bases at V and 4 bases at J, with 12 bases between the two ends. This CDR3 reads CASGLTIYNEQFL. In DNA, the CDR3 is TGTGCCAGCGGACTTACGATATACAATGAGCAGTTCCTC.

This clonotype was picked up many times. The CDR3 sequence is CASISPPEANYGYTF. CDR3 coding DNA: TGTGCCAGCATTTCACCGCCGGAGGCTAACTATGGCTACACCTTC. The genes are TRBV28 and TRBJ1-2, with D uncertain. The V end lost 7 bases, the J end lost 0 bases, and 15 bases lay between the germline ends. CDR1 is MDHEN, CDR2 SYDVKM, per germline. There are 15 residues in the CDR3.

In this sample, this clonotype turned up a few times. The V call is TRBV3-1, the J call TRBJ2-2; unclear D gene. This CDR3 contains 15 residues. V lost 1 base, J lost 5 bases, and 11 bases lay in between. Germline V gives CDR1 LGHDT, CDR2 YNNKEL (reference sequence). The CDR3 protein is CASSQAQAATGELFF. CDR3 DNA: TGTGCCAGCAGCCAAGCCCAGGCTGCAACCGGGGAGCTGTTTTTT.

This clonotype was detected only a few times. The J gene is TRBJ1-1, the V gene TRBV19; perhaps TRBD1 as D (5 bases). Germline assignment: CDR1 LNHDA and CDR2 SQIVND (reference sequence). CDR3 length: 15 amino acids. The ends were cut back, 3 bases at V and 8 bases at J, with 19 bases in the middle. CDR3 in DNA: TGTGCCAGTAGTATCTATGGGGGTACGGCAAGAGAAGCTTTCTTT. It translates to CASSIYGGTAREAFF. Drawing the rest from reference TRBV19 and TRBJ1-1, the complete variable domain is DGGITQSPKYLFRKEGQNVTLSCEQNLNHDAMYWYRQDPGQGLRLIYYSQIVNDFQKGDIAEGYSVSREKKESFPLTVTSAQKNPTAFYLCASSIYGGTAREAFFGQGTRLTVV.

On this clonotype itself: A much larger clone differs by one base, so this may be a read error. The chain couples TRBV10-1 to TRBJ2-4, with 8 bases lining up with TRBD2. The CDR3 runs 16 residues. Germline V gene lookup returns CDR1 WNHNN and CDR2 SYGVQD (reference sequence). The CDR3 DNA sequence: TGCGCCAGCAGTGAGTCGTTGGGACTAGGAACAGCATATCGGTTCTTC. As protein: CASSESLGLGTAYRFF.